Each of the 5 T cell receptor beta chains below was sequenced from the same sample in a study of blood T cell repertoires in COVID-19. Sequenced by immunoSEQ multiplex PCR; TCRdb stores in-frame clones only, minus some. Of approximately 99,000 clones detected, about 83% appear once; the ten largest clones hold 2%. The sequencing input was peripheral blood. The receptors originated from a man aged 70 or older with active or convalescent COVID-19.

The chain employs TRBV10-3 and TRBJ1-3, with no clear D. CDR3 length equals 15 residues. Germline-derived CDR1 and CDR2 are ENHRY and SYGVKD. Trimming took off 0 bases at V and 2 bases at J, with 8 bases between the two ends. CDR3: CAISESGGTGNTIYF. CDR3 DNA: TGTGCCATCAGTGAGTCGGGAGGGACTGGAAACACCATATATTTT.

The rearrangement uses TRBV7-3 and TRBJ1-1; no clear D. V was clipped by 5 bases and J by 4 bases, with 14 bases between them. CDR1 and CDR2 (germline): SGHTA, FQGTGA. The length of the CDR3 is 14 residues. CDR3 DNA: TGTGCCAGCAGCCTCGAGGGCAGCAGCACTGAAGCTTTCTTT. Translating it yields CASSLEGSSTEAFF.

The chain joins TRBV7-2 to TRBJ2-3; 12 bases are shared with TRBD2. CDR1 and CDR2 from the germline V gene are SGHTA and FQGNSA. This CDR3 spans 15 amino acids. J gave up 4 bases and V 1 base, and 0 bases lay outside the gene matches. Here the CDR3 reads CASSLGLAGADTQYF. CDR3 DNA: TGTGCCAGCAGCTTAGGACTAGCGGGGGCAGATACGCAGTATTTT.

The V gene is TRBV2, the J gene TRBJ1-2; perhaps TRBD1 as D (5 bases). From germline, CDR1 is SNHLY and CDR2 FYNNEI. V shed 2 bases and J shed 4 bases, with 11 bases lying between them. This CDR3 comprises 14 residues. CDR3 loop: CASSESTGPYGYTF. DNA for the CDR3: TGTGCCAGCAGTGAATCTACAGGTCCCTATGGCTACACCTTC.

Notes on this clone: A junction end diverges from the germline sequence, so it may reflect a read error. The chain combines TRBV10-3 with TRBJ1-1; TRBD1 aligns across 11 bases. Germline CDR1 and CDR2: ENHRY and SYGVKD. This CDR3 is built from 17 residues. For the CDR3, the DNA is TGTGCCATCAGTAAGTCCAGGACAGGGGGCGCCGGGACTGAAGCTTTCTTT. Its protein product is CAISKSRTGGAGTEAFF.